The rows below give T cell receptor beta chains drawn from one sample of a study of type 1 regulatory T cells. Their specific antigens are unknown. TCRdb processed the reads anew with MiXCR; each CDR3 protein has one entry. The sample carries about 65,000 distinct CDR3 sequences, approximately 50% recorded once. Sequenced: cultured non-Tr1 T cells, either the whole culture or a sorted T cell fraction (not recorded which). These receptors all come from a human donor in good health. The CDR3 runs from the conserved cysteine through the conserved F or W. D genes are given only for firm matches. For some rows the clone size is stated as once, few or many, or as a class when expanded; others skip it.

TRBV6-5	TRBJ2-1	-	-	TGTGCCACCCGGGGTTACAATGAGCAGTTCTTC	CATRGYNEQFF
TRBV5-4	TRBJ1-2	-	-	TGTGCCAGCAGCGCCTCAGGGTTTGACTACACCTTC	CASSASGFDYTF
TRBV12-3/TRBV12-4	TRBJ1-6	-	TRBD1	TGTGCCAGCAGCCCCGGGACAGCGAATTTACCCCTCCACTTT	CASSPGTANLPLHF
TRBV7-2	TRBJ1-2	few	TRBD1	TGTGCCAGCAGCTTAGAGACAGGGGGCTCTTTAGGCTACACCTTC	CASSLETGGSLGYTF
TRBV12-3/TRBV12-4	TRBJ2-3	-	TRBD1	TGTGCCAGCAGTTTAGTGACAGGGTTGACAGATACGCAGTATTTT	CASSLVTGLTDTQYF
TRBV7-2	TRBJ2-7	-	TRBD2	TGTGCCAGCAGCCTTAGCGGGGGGGGAACCTACGAGCAGTACTTC	CASSLSGGGTYEQYF
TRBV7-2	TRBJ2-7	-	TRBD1	TGTGCCAGCAGCTTAGAAAGCTACAGGGGGAATTACGAGCAGTACTTC	CASSLESYRGNYEQYF
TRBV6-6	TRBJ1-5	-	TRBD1	TGTGCCAGCAGTTACTCCCGACAGGGGAATCAGCCCCAGCATTTT	CASSYSRQGNQPQHF
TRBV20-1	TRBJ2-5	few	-	TGCAGTGCTAGTGGGGATAAGGGGAAAGGAGAGACCCAGTACTTC	CSASGDKGKGETQYF
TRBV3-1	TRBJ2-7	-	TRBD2	TGTGCCAGCAGCACAAGCGGGGGGGCCTATGAGCAGTACTTC	CASSTSGGAYEQYF
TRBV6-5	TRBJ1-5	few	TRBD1	TGTGCCAGCAGATCGACAGGGCGACTCAATCAGCCCCAGCATTTT	CASRSTGRLNQPQHF
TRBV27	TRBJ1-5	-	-	TGTGCCAGCAGTTTGAGGTGGGCAGGCAGTAGCAATCAGCCCCAGCATTTT	CASSLRWAGSSNQPQHF
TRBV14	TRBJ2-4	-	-	TGTGCCAGCAGCCAAGAGGGGGGTAGGGCCAAAAACATTCAGTACTTC	CASSQEGGRAKNIQYF
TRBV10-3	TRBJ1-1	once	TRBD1	TGTGCCATCAGGGACAGGGAAGAAGCTTTCTTT	CAIRDREEAFF
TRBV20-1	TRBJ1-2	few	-	TGCAGTGCTAGGCTGGGGGGGATTGGGTATGGCTACACCTTC	CSARLGGIGYGYTF
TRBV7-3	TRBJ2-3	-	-	TGTGCCAGCAGCTTACTTGGGGGTTACACAGATACGCAGTATTTT	CASSLLGGYTDTQYF
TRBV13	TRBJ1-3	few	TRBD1	TGTGCCAGCAGCCAATCCGGGACAGGGGACTCTGGAAACACCATATATTTT	CASSQSGTGDSGNTIYF
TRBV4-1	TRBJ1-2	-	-	TGCGCCAGCAGCCAAGACGACGGGTTCTTGGCTGGCTACACCTTC	CASSQDDGFLAGYTF
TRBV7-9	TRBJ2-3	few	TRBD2	TGTGCCAGCAGCGAGCGAGTGGGGGGGGATACGCAGTATTTT	CASSERVGGDTQYF
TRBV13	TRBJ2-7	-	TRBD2	TGTGCCAGCAGCCGGCCTAGCGGGGGCTCCTACGAGCAGTACTTC	CASSRPSGGSYEQYF
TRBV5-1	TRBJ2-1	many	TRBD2	TGCGCCAGCAGCTTGGCGGGGAGGGGACTTAACGATGAGCAGTTCTTC	CASSLAGRGLNDEQFF
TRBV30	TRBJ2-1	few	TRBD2	TGTGCCTGGAGTCGCGGGGGCTCCTACAATGAGCAGTTCTTC	CAWSRGGSYNEQFF
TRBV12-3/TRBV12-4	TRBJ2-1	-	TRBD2	TGTGCCACCGGCGCGAGCGGGGGGTCGAATGAGCAGTTCTTC	CATGASGGSNEQFF
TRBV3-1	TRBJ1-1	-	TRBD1	TGTGCCAGCAGCCAAGAGGACAGGGGCGCTTTCTTT	CASSQEDRGAFF